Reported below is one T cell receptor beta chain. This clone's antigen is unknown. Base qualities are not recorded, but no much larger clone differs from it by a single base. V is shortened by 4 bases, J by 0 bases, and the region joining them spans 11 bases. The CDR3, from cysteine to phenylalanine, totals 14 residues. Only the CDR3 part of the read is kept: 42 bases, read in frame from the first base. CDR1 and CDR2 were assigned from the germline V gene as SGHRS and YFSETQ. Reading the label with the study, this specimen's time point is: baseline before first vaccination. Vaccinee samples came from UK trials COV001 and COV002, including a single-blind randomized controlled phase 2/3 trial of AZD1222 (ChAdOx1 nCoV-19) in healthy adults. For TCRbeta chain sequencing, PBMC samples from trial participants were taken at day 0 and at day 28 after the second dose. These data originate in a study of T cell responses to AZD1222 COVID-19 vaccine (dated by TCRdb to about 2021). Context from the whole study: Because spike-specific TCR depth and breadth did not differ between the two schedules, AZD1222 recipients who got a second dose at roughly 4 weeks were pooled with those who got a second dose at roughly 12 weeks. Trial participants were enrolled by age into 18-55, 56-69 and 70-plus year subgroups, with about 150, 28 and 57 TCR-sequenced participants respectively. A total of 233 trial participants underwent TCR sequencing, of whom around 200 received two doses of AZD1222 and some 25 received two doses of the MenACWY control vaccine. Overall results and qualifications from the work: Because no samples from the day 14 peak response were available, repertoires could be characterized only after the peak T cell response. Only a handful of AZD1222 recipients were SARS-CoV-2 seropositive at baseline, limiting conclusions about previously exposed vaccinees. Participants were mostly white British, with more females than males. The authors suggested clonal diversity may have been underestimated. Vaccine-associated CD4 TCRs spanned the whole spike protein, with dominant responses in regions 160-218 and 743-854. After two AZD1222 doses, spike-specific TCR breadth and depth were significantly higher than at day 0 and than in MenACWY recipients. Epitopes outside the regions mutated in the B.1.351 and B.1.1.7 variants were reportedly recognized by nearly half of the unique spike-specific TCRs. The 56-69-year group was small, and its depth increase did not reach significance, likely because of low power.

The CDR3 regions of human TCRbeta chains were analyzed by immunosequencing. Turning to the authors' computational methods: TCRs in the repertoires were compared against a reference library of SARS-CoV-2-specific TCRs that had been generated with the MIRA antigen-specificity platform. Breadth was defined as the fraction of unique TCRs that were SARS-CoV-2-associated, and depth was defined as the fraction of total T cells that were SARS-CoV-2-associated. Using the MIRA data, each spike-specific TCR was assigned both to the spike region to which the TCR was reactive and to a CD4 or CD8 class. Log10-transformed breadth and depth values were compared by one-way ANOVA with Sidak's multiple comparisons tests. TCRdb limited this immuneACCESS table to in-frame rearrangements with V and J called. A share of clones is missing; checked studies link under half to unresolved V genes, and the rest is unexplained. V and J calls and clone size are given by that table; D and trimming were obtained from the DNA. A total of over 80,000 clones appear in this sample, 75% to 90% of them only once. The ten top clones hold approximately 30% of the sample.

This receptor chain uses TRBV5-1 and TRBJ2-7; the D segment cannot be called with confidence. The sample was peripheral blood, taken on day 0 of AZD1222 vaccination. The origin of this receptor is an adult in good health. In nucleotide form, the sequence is TGCGCCAGCAGCACCGGATTGAGCTCCTACGAGCAGTACTTC. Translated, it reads CASSTGLSSYEQYF.